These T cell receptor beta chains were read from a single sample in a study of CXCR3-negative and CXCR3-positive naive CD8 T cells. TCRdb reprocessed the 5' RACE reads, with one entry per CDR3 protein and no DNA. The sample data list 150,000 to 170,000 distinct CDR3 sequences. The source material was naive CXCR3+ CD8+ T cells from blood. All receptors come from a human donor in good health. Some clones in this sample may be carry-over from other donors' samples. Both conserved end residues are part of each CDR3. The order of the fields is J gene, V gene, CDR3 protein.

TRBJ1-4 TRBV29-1 CSVEAVGHNEKLFF
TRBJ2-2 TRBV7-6 CASSLEGASGELFF
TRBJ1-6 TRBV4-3 CASSQVSSYNSPLHF
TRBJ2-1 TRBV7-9 CASSSLFGGDEQFF
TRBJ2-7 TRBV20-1 CSARDLGYEQYF
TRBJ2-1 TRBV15 CATSRVRDRGTNEQFF
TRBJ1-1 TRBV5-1 CASSPLRTTDEAFF
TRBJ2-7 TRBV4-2 CASSQGAGRSYEQYF
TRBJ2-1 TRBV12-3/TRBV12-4 CASSFTHEQFF
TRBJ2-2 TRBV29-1 CSVFSGSDTGELFF
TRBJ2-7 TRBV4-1 CASSQENSGDSYEQYF
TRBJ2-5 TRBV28 CASSSGTSGREYF
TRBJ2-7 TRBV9 CASSADSPDEQYF
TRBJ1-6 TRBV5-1 CASSLEPGQGDNSPLHF
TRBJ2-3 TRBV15 CATSREGGEADTQYF
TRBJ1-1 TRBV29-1 CSADRDTEAFF
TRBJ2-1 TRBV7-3 CASSLGLEKGRRNEQFF
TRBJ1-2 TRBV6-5 CASSYSKATDLYGYTF
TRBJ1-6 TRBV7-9 CASSGGTNSPLHF
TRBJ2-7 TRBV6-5 CASSYSDGGAYEQYF
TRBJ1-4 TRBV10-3 CAISENRAEGDEKLFF
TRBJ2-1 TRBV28 CASSWGQGYEQFF
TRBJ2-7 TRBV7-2 CASSLVPTVDEQYF
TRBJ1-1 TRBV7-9 CASSWETMNTEAFF
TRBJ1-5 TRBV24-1 CATSVGGHQPQHF
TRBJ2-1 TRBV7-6 CASSLGTGPHNEQFF
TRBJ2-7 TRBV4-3 CASSQDSAAEQYF
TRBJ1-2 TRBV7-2 CASSLSGGGALYGYTF
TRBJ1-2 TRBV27 CASSHRGTANYGYTF
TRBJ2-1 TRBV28 CASSAPVVAISFREQFF
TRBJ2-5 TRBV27 CASSSPPQETQYF
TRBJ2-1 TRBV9 CASSLRGAEHLNEQFF
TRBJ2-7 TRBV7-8 CASSLGLAVAYEQYF
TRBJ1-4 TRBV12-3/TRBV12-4 CASRGLGSQLFF
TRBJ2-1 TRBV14 CASSQVSVRNEQFF
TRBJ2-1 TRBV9 CASSPGHDREQFF
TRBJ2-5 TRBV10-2 CASSELFPPTPETQYF
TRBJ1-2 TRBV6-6 CASTTLWGRVMVGYTF
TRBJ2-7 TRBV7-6 CASSLEMATSYEQYF
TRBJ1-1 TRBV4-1 CASSLHVGENTEAFF
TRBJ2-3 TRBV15 CATREGTDTQYF
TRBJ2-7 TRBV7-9 CASSLGATGSYEQYF
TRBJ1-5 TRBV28 CASSHPGQGNQPQHF
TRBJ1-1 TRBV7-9 CASSFQDTEAFF
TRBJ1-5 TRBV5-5 CASSLAWSGRGPQPQHF
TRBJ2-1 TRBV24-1 CATSDSSEVAGNEQFF
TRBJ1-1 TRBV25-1 CASSAFGVQTLRNTEAFF
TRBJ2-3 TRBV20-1 CSARDLGFSTDTQYF
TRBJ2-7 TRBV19 CASSMGVSSSYEQYF
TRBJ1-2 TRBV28 CASTPRGGTPYGYTF
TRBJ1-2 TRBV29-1 CSVESRDRNYGYTF
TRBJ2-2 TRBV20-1 CSARRLAGVNTGELFF
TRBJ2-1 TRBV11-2 CASSPDRGNEQFF
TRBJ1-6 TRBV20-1 CSARDMGQGFGNSPLHF
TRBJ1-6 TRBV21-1 CASSTNRDRGNSPLHF
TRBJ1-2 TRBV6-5 CASSPGGNGYTF